The clone carrying this T cell receptor (beta chain) turned up a few times. The data were obtained in a study of identical twins. A template switching step contributed a universal primer site, while unique molecular identifiers were present in the cDNA. MiXCR was run by TCRdb on the 5' RACE reads, yielding one entry per CDR3 protein. The sample shows under 900,000 distinct CDR3 sequences, 18% of them seen only once. V lost 3 bases, J lost 5 bases, and 6 bases lay in between. This CDR3 region has 12 residues. These data also featured in a second study, about T cells expressing NK-cell markers.

This TCR was recovered from a woman younger than 30 in good health. The chain joins TRBV12-3 or TRBV12-4 to TRBJ2-3; D gene uncertain. Sequencing input: PBMCs. The CDR3 nucleotides are TGTGCCAGCAGTTTGGTAAAAGATACGCAGTATTTT. As protein: CASSLVKDTQYF.